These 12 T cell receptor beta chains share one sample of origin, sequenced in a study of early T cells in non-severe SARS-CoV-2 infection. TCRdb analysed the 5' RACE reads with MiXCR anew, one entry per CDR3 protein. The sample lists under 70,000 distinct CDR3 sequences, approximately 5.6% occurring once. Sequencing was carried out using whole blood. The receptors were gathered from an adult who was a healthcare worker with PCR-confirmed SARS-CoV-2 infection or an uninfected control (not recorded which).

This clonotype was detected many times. The chain's CDR3 is CASSQDTRGDKNIQYF. The CDR3 region has the DNA TGTGCCAGCAGCCAAGACACTCGTGGGGACAAAAACATTCAGTACTTC. The genes are TRBV3-1 and TRBJ2-4; D remains ambiguous. Trimming shortened V by 0 bases and J by 3 bases, and 12 bases separated the two germline ends. CDR3 size: 16 residues. Germline assignment: CDR1 LGHDT and CDR2 YNNKEL (reference sequence).

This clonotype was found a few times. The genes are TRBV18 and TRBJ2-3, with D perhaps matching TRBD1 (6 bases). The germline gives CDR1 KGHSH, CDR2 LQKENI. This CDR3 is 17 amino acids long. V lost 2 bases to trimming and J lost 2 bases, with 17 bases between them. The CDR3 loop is CASSPIRTQGFTDTQYF. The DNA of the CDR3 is TGTGCCAGCTCACCAATCAGGACACAGGGATTCACAGATACGCAGTATTTT.

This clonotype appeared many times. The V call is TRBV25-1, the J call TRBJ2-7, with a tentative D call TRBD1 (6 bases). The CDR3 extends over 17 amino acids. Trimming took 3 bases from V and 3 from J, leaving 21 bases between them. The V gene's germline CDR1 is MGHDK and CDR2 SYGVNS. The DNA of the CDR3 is TGTGCCAGCAGTGATGATAAACAGGGATTATACGGCTACGAGCAGTACTTC. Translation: CASSDDKQGLYGYEQYF.

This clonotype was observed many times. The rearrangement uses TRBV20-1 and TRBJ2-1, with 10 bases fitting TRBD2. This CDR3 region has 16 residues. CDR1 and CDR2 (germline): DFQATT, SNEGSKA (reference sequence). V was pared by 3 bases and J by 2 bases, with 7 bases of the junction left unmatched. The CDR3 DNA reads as TGCAGTGCTAGGAAGCGGGAGGGTGGGACCTACAATGAGCAGTTCTTC. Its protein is CSARKREGGTYNEQFF.

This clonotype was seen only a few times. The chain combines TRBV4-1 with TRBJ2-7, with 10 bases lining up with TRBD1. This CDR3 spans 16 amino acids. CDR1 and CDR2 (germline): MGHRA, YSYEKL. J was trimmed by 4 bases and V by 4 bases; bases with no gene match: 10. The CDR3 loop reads CASSPKGPGQGYEQYF. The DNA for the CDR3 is TGCGCCAGCAGCCCAAAAGGCCCGGGACAGGGGTACGAGCAGTACTTC.

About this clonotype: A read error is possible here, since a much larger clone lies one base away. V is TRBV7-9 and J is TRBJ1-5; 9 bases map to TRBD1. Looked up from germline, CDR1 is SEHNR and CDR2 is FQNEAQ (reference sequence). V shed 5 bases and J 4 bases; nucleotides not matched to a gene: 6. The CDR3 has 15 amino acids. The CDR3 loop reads CASSPQGADNQPQHF. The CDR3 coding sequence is TGTGCCAGCAGCCCACAGGGGGCAGATAATCAGCCCCAGCATTTT.

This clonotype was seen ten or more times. CDR3 region: CASSPPRQGGQPQHF. CDR3 coding DNA: TGTGCCAGCAGTCCCCCCCGGCAGGGCGGTCAGCCCCAGCATTTT. This chain connects TRBV12-3 or TRBV12-4 to TRBJ1-5; a weak D match, TRBD1 (5 bases). The CDR3 length is 15 residues. Trimming took 5 bases from V and 6 from J, leaving 17 bases between them.

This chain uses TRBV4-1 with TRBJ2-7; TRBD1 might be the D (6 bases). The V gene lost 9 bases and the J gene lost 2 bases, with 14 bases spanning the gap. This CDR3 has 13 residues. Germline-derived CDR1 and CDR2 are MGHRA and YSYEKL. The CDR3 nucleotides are TGCGCCAGTCAATCGACAGGCCCCTACGAGCAGTACTTC. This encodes CASQSTGPYEQYF.

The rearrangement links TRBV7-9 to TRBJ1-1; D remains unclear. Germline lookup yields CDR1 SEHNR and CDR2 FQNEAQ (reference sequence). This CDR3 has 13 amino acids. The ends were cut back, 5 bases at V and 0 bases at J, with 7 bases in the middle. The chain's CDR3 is CASSKGLNTEAFF. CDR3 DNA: TGTGCCAGCAGCAAAGGCCTGAACACTGAAGCTTTCTTT.

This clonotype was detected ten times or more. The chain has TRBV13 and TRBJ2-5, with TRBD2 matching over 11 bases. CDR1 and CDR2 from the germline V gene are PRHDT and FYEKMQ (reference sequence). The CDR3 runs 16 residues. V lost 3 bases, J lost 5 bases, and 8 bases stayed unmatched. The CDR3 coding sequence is TGTGCCAGCAGCTTCCCGACTAGCGGGATCTTGGAGACCCAGTACTTC. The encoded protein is CASSFPTSGILETQYF.

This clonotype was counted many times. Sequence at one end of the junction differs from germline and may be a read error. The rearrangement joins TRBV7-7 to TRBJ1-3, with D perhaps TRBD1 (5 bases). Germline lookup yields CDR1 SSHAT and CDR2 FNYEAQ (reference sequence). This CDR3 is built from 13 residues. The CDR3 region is CASSPGKGNTIYF. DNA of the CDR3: TGTGCTAGCAGCCCAGGGAAGGGAAACACCATATATTTT.

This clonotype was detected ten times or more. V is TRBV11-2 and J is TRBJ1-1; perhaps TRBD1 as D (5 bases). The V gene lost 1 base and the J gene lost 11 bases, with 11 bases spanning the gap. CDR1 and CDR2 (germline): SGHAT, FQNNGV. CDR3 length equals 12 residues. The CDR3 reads CASSLGGEEAFF. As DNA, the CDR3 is TGTGCCAGCAGCTTAGGGGGGGAAGAGGCTTTCTTT.